Below are 30 T cell receptor beta chains sequenced from a single sample in a study of T cell responses to AZD1222 COVID-19 vaccine. TCRdb keeps only in-frame clones here, not all; method: immunoSEQ multiplex PCR. This table has about 190,000 clones, about 89% appearing once. Source: peripheral blood, taken on day 0 of MenACWY control vaccination. Receptors originate from an adult in good health.

Only one count was recorded for this clone. V and J are TRBV5-4 and TRBJ2-7; the D gene is possibly TRBD1 (5 bases). Germline V gives CDR1 SGHNT, CDR2 YYREEE (reference sequence). V was trimmed by 0 bases and J by 7 bases, leaving 14 bases between them. This CDR3 has 14 residues. The CDR3 loop reads CASSLGTGDGEQYF. The CDR3 DNA reads as TGTGCCAGCAGCTTGGGAACAGGTGACGGAGAGCAGTACTTC.

This clone was counted a single time. The CDR3 DNA reads TGTGCCAGCTCACCGACTAGCTCGGGGGAGCTGTTTTTT. Amino acids: CASSPTSSGELFF. The chain carries TRBV18 and TRBJ2-2, with 7 bases matching TRBD2. J lost 8 bases, V lost 3 bases, and 3 bases had no gene match. Germline V gives CDR1 KGHSH, CDR2 LQKENI. The CDR3 is made up of 13 amino acids.

This clone was seen a few times. The chain has TRBV6-1 and TRBJ2-7; 7 bases are shared with TRBD1. Germline CDR1 and CDR2: MNHNS and SASEGT. The CDR3 is 15 residues long. V gave up 1 base and J gave up 4 bases; unmatched junction bases: 7. As DNA, the CDR3 is TGTGCCAGCAGTGAAGTGACAGGGATACGTTACGAGCAGTACTTC. Protein: CASSEVTGIRYEQYF.

The V call is TRBV5-1, the J call TRBJ2-3; 11 nucleotides match TRBD1. CDR1 is SGHRS, CDR2 YFSETQ, per germline. J gave up 6 bases and V 4 bases, and 7 bases lay outside the gene matches. CDR3 length: 15 residues. The CDR3 reads CASSLGQGAGDTQYF. Here the CDR3 DNA reads TGCGCCAGCAGCCTCGGACAGGGGGCCGGGGATACGCAGTATTTT.

This chain connects TRBV30 to TRBJ1-2; tentatively, D is TRBD1 (5 bases). Per the germline V gene, CDR1 is GTSNPN and CDR2 is SVGIG (reference sequence). Trimming stripped 0 bases from V and 1 base from J, with 12 bases between. The CDR3 is 15 amino acids. In DNA, the CDR3 is TGTGCCTGGAGTGTACTTTCAGGGCATAACTATGGCTACACCTTC. Its protein product is CAWSVLSGHNYGYTF. The variable domain in full, completed from reference TRBV30 and TRBJ1-2, reads SQTIHQWPATLVQPVGSPLSLECTVEGTSNPNLYWYRQAAGRGLQLLFYSVGIGQISSEVPQNLSASRPQDRQFILSSKKLLLSDSGFYLCAWSVLSGHNYGYTFGSGTRLTVV.

The chain combines TRBV28 with TRBJ2-2; no clear D. The CDR3 sequence is 14 residues long. Germline loops: CDR1 MDHEN, CDR2 SYDVKM. Trimming left V 2 bases short and J 3 bases short, with 7 bases between. CDR3 nucleotides: TGTGCCAGCAGTTTAGTCAGCTACACCGGGGAGCTGTTTTTT. Translation: CASSLVSYTGELFF. Combining the CDR3 with reference TRBV28 and TRBJ2-2 gives the whole variable domain DVKVTQSSRYLVKRTGEKVFLECVQDMDHENMFWYRQDPGLGLRLIYFSYDVKMKEKGDIPEGYSVSREKKERFSLILESASTNQTSMYLCASSLVSYTGELFFGEGSRLTVL.

This chain joins TRBV11-2 and TRBJ2-7, with TRBD1 identical over 7 bases. The CDR3 has 15 residues. With 4 bases clipped from V and 0 bases from J, the junction kept 6 bases outside the gene matches. Per germline, CDR1 SGHAT and CDR2 FQNNGV. In DNA, the CDR3 is TGTGCCAGCAGCTCAAACAGGGGAGACTCCTACGAGCAGTACTTC. It encodes CASSSNRGDSYEQYF.

V usage is TRBV28 and J usage is TRBJ2-7; D uncertain. This CDR3 has 15 amino acids. Trimming took 3 bases from V and 0 from J, leaving 12 bases between them. The germline CDR1 and CDR2 sequences are MDHEN and SYDVKM. The CDR3 DNA reads TGTGCCAGCAGTTTTGTGCCCTGGCTCTCCTACGAGCAGTACTTC. Translated: CASSFVPWLSYEQYF.

The rearrangement links TRBV9 to TRBJ1-2; possibly TRBD1 for D (5 bases). The CDR3 has 14 residues. Germline CDR1 is SGDLS and CDR2 is YYNGEE. With 3 bases removed from V and 0 bases from J, the gap between germline ends came to 9 bases. CDR3 protein: CASSARDANYGYTF. The CDR3 DNA sequence: TGTGCCAGCAGCGCCCGGGACGCTAACTATGGCTACACCTTC. Drawing the rest from reference TRBV9 and TRBJ1-2, the complete variable domain is DSGVTQTPKHLITATGQRVTLRCSPRSGDLSVYWYQQSLDQGLQFLIQYYNGEERAKGNILERFSAQQFPDLHSELNLSSLELGDSALYFCASSARDANYGYTFGSGTRLTVV.

The chain carries TRBV4-2 and TRBJ1-6; D is unclear. Trimming cost V 0 bases and J 14 bases, with 17 bases left between them. The germline V gene encodes CDR1 LGHNA and CDR2 YNFKEQ. There are 15 residues in the CDR3. CDR3 DNA: TGTGCCAGCAGCCAAGAAGACGGCTTTGGTTCGGCCCTCCACTTT. This encodes CASSQEDGFGSALHF.

The V gene is TRBV19, the J gene TRBJ2-2, with D hard to call. This CDR3 is 14 amino acids long. Trimming left V 1 base short and J 0 bases short, with 3 bases between. CDR1 is LNHDA, CDR2 SQIVND, per germline (reference sequence). CDR3 protein: CASSIAANTGELFF. The CDR3 DNA follows: TGTGCCAGTAGTATAGCGGCGAACACCGGGGAGCTGTTTTTT.

The genes are TRBV5-6 and TRBJ2-2; D gene uncertain. The germline CDR1 and CDR2 sequences are SGHDT and YYEEEE. V was clipped by 0 bases and J by 6 bases, with 6 bases between them. The CDR3 sequence is 13 residues long. CDR3 DNA: TGTGCCAGCAGCTTGGTAGGTCCCGGGGAGCTGTTTTTT. It encodes CASSLVGPGELFF.

V usage is TRBV30 and J usage is TRBJ2-1, with D possibly matching TRBD1 (6 bases). The germline CDR1 and CDR2 sequences are GTSNPN and SVGIG (reference sequence). The CDR3 covers 15 residues. The V end was cut by 2 bases, the J end by 0 bases, with 11 bases between. CDR3 sequence reads: CAWSKQGHSYNEQFF. CDR3 nucleotides: TGTGCCTGGAGTAAACAGGGTCACTCCTACAATGAGCAGTTCTTC.

DNA for the CDR3: TGTGCCAGCAGCTCCAAACTAGCGGGCTCCTACAATGAGCAGTTCTTC. It is translated as CASSSKLAGSYNEQFF. The chain joins TRBV27 to TRBJ2-1; 9 bases line up with TRBD2. V lost 6 bases and J lost 0; bases outside the gene matches: 6. The germline CDR1 and CDR2 sequences are MNHEY and SMNVEV (reference sequence). This CDR3 has 16 amino acids.

The J gene is TRBJ2-3, the V gene TRBV5-4; D may be TRBD2 (7 bases). Germline-derived CDR1 and CDR2 are SGHNT and YYREEE (reference sequence). The CDR3 contains 15 residues. Deletions cut 0 bases from V and 3 bases from J, with 11 bases between. For the CDR3, the DNA is TGTGCCAGCAGCTTGGAACGGGGGGCAACAGATACGCAGTATTTT. Its protein is CASSLERGATDTQYF.

The chain combines TRBV5-1 with TRBJ1-5, with 9 bases aligning to TRBD1. Germline CDR1 reads SGHRS; CDR2 reads YFSETQ. V lost 0 bases and J lost 5; bases outside the gene matches: 3. The CDR3 consists of 15 residues. CDR3 coding DNA: TGCGCCAGCAGCTTGGGGGGACAGGGCGATCAGCCCCAGCATTTT. Translating gives CASSLGGQGDQPQHF.

This chain uses TRBV10-3 with TRBJ2-2; D is unresolved. Germline V lookup: CDR1 ENHRY, CDR2 SYGVKD. The CDR3 totals 15 residues. The germline V and J ends were trimmed by 6 bases and 4 bases, with 15 bases remaining between them. The chain's CDR3 is CAISTLVTGTGELFF. CDR3 nucleotides: TGTGCCATCAGCACACTTGTGACGGGCACCGGGGAGCTGTTTTTT.

CDR3 nucleotides: TGTGCCAGCAGCCAGGGCATACAAGGCGAGCAGTACTTC. This sequence encodes CASSQGIQGEQYF. J is TRBJ2-7 and V is TRBV3-1 (or the pseudogene TRBV3-2); D not certain. Looked up from germline, CDR1 is LGHDT and CDR2 is YNNKEL (reference sequence). This CDR3 region has 13 residues. V lost 3 bases, J lost 6 bases, and 12 bases lay in between.

In nucleotides, the CDR3 is TGCGCCAGCAGCAATCCGGGACAGGGAGGGACTGAAGCTTTCTTT. It yields the protein CASSNPGQGGTEAFF. The rearrangement uses TRBV5-1 and TRBJ1-1; TRBD1 matches 9 bases. Trimming took 4 bases from V and 5 from J; bases not matched to a gene: 9. Germline V gene lookup returns CDR1 SGHRS and CDR2 YFSETQ. This CDR3 is built from 15 residues.

V and J are TRBV11-2 and TRBJ2-7; D might be TRBD2 (6 bases). This CDR3 is 13 amino acids long. Germline V CDR1 and CDR2: SGHAT, FQNNGV. V was pared by 4 bases and J by 0 bases, with 7 bases between. The CDR3 loop is CASSWEDSYEQYF. The CDR3 bases are TGTGCCAGCAGCTGGGAGGACTCCTACGAGCAGTACTTC.

The rearrangement joins TRBV9 to TRBJ1-5; D possibly corresponds to TRBD1 (5 bases). V was shortened by 4 bases and J by 4 bases, with 12 bases between the two germline ends. CDR3 length equals 14 residues. CDR1 is SGDLS and CDR2 is YYNGEE in the germline V gene. Here the CDR3 reads CASSLSGANQPQHF. CDR3 sequence (DNA): TGTGCCAGCAGCCTCTCTGGGGCTAATCAGCCCCAGCATTTT. Full variable domain (rest looked up from reference TRBV9 and TRBJ1-5): DSGVTQTPKHLITATGQRVTLRCSPRSGDLSVYWYQQSLDQGLQFLIQYYNGEERAKGNILERFSAQQFPDLHSELNLSSLELGDSALYFCASSLSGANQPQHFGDGTRLSIL.

The genes are TRBV6-5 and TRBJ2-7, with 9 bases that match TRBD2. Germline V CDR1 and CDR2: MNHEY, SVGAGI. The CDR3 spans 13 residues. The V segment lost 5 bases and the J segment 4 bases; nucleotides outside the gene matches: 3. DNA for the CDR3: TGTGCCAGCAGTCTAGCGGGGAGTTACGAGCAGTACTTC. Amino acid sequence: CASSLAGSYEQYF.

The chain links TRBV28 to TRBJ1-2; a possible D gene is TRBD1 (6 bases). CDR1 and CDR2 (germline): MDHEN, SYDVKM. V lost 9 bases, J lost 4 bases, and 15 bases lay in between. The CDR3 loop spans 13 amino acids. CDR3 DNA: TGTGCCAGTGGGGGGGGCGCGGGCTATGGCTACACCTTC. Protein product: CASGGGAGYGYTF.

In its sample, this clone was seen once. J is TRBJ2-1 and V is TRBV29-1; 11 bases fit TRBD2. The J segment lost 8 bases and the V segment lost 6 bases, leaving 9 bases of the junction unmatched. CDR1 and CDR2 (germline): SQVTM, ANQGSEA. The CDR3 covers 14 residues. The CDR3 coding sequence is TGCAGCGTCACGACTAGCGGGGTGATGGATGAGCAGTTCTTC. Its protein product is CSVTTSGVMDEQFF.

J is TRBJ1-6 and V is TRBV14; 7 bases fit TRBD1. J was trimmed by 9 bases and V by 2 bases; bases with no gene match: 7. The germline CDR1 and CDR2 sequences are SGHDN and FVKESK. The CDR3 contains 15 residues. The CDR3 protein is CASSQWGGGFSPLHF. For the CDR3, the DNA is TGTGCCAGCAGCCAATGGGGAGGGGGCTTTTCACCCCTCCACTTT.

This chain joins TRBV15 and TRBJ2-1; TRBD2 matches 14 bases. The CDR3 is 13 residues long. CDR1 is LNHNV and CDR2 is YYDKDF in the germline V gene (reference sequence). J gave up 13 bases and V 4 bases, and 3 bases lay outside the gene matches. CDR3 residues: CATSIGTSGRQFF. The DNA of the CDR3 is TGTGCCACCAGCATCGGGACTAGCGGGAGACAGTTCTTC.

This rearrangement joins TRBV19 to TRBJ1-1, with D tentatively TRBD1 (5 bases). CDR3 size: 14 residues. Germline-derived CDR1 and CDR2 are LNHDA and SQIVND (reference sequence). V was shortened by 4 bases and J by 0 bases, with 9 bases between the two germline ends. The CDR3 nucleotides read TGTGCCAGTAGTAGGGACCCCATGAACACTGAAGCTTTCTTT. Translated: CASSRDPMNTEAFF.

This chain uses TRBV28 with TRBJ2-1, with TRBD2 matching over 7 bases. The CDR3 spans 14 residues. V was clipped by 5 bases and J by 2 bases; unmatched bases: 3. Germline loops: CDR1 MDHEN, CDR2 SYDVKM. The CDR3 DNA reads as TGTGCCAGCAGTGCCGGGACTACCTACAATGAGCAGTTCTTC. Translating gives CASSAGTTYNEQFF.

The chain is built from TRBV10-2 and TRBJ1-6; TRBD1 agrees at 7 bases. CDR3 length equals 14 residues. Per the germline V gene, CDR1 is WSHSY and CDR2 is SAAADI. Trimming cost V 2 bases and J 5 bases; bases outside gene matches: 0. The CDR3 sequence is CASSEGTDNSPLHF. CDR3 nucleotides: TGCGCCAGCAGTGAGGGGACAGATAATTCACCCCTCCACTTT.

V and J are TRBV9 and TRBJ2-7, with TRBD2 as a possible D gene (7 bases). The CDR3 consists of 12 residues. CDR1 SGDLS and CDR2 YYNGEE come from the germline V gene. V lost 7 bases, J lost 1 base, and 9 bases lay in between. CDR3 sequence (DNA): TGTGCCAGCGGGAGGGGGTCCTACGAGCAGTACTTC. It translates to CASGRGSYEQYF. The entire variable domain, with the rest obtained from reference TRBV9 and TRBJ2-7, is as follows: DSGVTQTPKHLITATGQRVTLRCSPRSGDLSVYWYQQSLDQGLQFLIQYYNGEERAKGNILERFSAQQFPDLHSELNLSSLELGDSALYFCASGRGSYEQYFGPGTRLTVT.